These 18 T cell receptor beta chains were sequenced from one sample in a study of T-cell reconstitution after alpha-beta-depleted transplantation in children. The TCRbeta library incorporated unique molecular identifiers. TCRdb fed the PCR reads into MiXCR, producing one record per CDR3 protein. The sample records fewer than 750,000 distinct CDR3 sequences, 23% being singletons. The sequenced sample was PBMCs, mostly from graft donor cells, obtained 360 days after TCRalphabeta/CD19-depleted stem cell transplant. Receptors originate from a boy younger than two who had a stem cell transplant for acute myeloid leukemia, so the T cells may come from the graft donor.

V gene TRBV9 combines with J gene TRBJ2-5, with 7 bases lining up with TRBD1. The V gene's germline CDR1 is SGDLS and CDR2 YYNGEE. Losses at the gene ends were 4 bases for V and 4 bases for J; bases not matched to a gene: 10. This CDR3 has 15 amino acids. The CDR3 protein is CASSLRQGVSETQYF. The CDR3 DNA reads as TGTGCCAGCAGCTTACGACAGGGTGTTTCAGAGACCCAGTACTTC.

This chain connects TRBV12-3 or TRBV12-4 to TRBJ2-5, with D unresolved. V shed 7 bases and J shed 1 base, with 13 bases lying between them. The CDR3 covers 14 residues. CDR3 DNA: TGTGCCAGCACCCATGTGCCCCTCCAAGAGACCCAGTACTTC. As protein: CASTHVPLQETQYF.

This clonotype occurred many times. This chain joins TRBV20-1 and TRBJ2-6; no reliable D call. The germline V gene has CDR1 DFQATT and CDR2 SNEGSKA (reference sequence). V lost 7 bases and J 1 base, leaving 5 bases between the germline ends. The CDR3 covers 12 residues. CDR3: CSGQSGANVLTF. In DNA form, the CDR3 reads TGCAGTGGGCAGTCTGGGGCCAACGTCCTGACTTTC.

This clonotype occurred many times. The chain has TRBV7-9 and TRBJ2-1, with 8 bases fitting TRBD1. The V gene's germline CDR1 is SEHNR and CDR2 FQNEAQ (reference sequence). V shed 1 base, J shed 0 bases, and the junction held 17 bases outside the gene matches. This CDR3 comprises 21 residues. In DNA, the CDR3 is TGTGCCAGCAGCTTAGTTGCCGGGACAGGCCTTGGACTGAGCTCCTACAATGAGCAGTTCTTC. Amino acids: CASSLVAGTGLGLSSYNEQFF.

This clonotype was found many times. The rearrangement joins TRBV13 to TRBJ1-2; D gene ambiguous. CDR3 length equals 15 residues. CDR1 and CDR2 from the germline V gene are PRHDT and FYEKMQ (reference sequence). Trimming took off 0 bases at V and 3 bases at J, with 11 bases between the two ends. This CDR3 reads CASSLGGNEDYGYTF. For the CDR3, the DNA is TGTGCCAGCAGCTTAGGAGGGAATGAGGACTATGGCTACACCTTC. The full variable domain, rest sourced from reference TRBV13 and TRBJ1-2, is AAGVIQSPRHLIKEKRETATLKCYPIPRHDTVYWYQQGPGQDPQFLISFYEKMQSDKGSIPDRFSAQQFSDYHSELNMSSLELGDSALYFCASSLGGNEDYGYTFGSGTRLTVV.

This clonotype has ten or more counts. The chain combines TRBV20-1 with TRBJ2-3, with 12 bases lining up with TRBD2. J gave up 2 bases and V 5 bases, and 5 bases lay outside the gene matches. From germline, CDR1 is DFQATT and CDR2 SNEGSKA (reference sequence). The CDR3 length is 15 residues. The CDR3 protein is CSAELAGGNTDTQYF. The CDR3 DNA sequence: TGCAGTGCTGAACTAGCGGGGGGTAACACAGATACGCAGTATTTT.

This clonotype was seen only a few times. The rearrangement joins TRBV12-3 or TRBV12-4 to TRBJ2-1, with 9 positions matching TRBD1. CDR3 length: 15 amino acids. V gave up 6 bases and J gave up 3 bases; unmatched junction bases: 6. The CDR3 nucleotides are TGTGCCAGCAGGGGGATGGGACAGGGCTACAATGAGCAGTTCTTC. Protein: CASRGMGQGYNEQFF.

In this sample, this clonotype turned up a few times. The chain uses TRBV5-1 and TRBJ1-2, with TRBD1 matching over 12 bases. Germline CDR1 and CDR2: SGHRS and YFSETQ. The V gene end was trimmed by 7 bases and the J gene end by 6 bases; junction bases not matched to a gene: 19. The CDR3 extends over 18 amino acids. The CDR3 sequence is CASRRSGTGGGREDGYTF. The CDR3 bases are TGCGCCAGCCGCCGTTCAGGGACAGGGGGCGGCCGAGAAGATGGCTACACCTTC.

The chain has TRBV20-1 and TRBJ2-3, with 8 bases lining up with TRBD2. Germline CDR1 DFQATT, CDR2 SNEGSKA (reference sequence). After removal of 5 bases from V and 4 bases from J, the junction contained 8 bases not matched to a gene. The length of the CDR3 is 14 residues. CDR3 coding DNA: TGCAGTGCTTTACGGGGGGGTAGCGCAGATACGCAGTATTTT. Residues: CSALRGGSADTQYF.

The chain combines TRBV20-1 with TRBJ1-2; 10 bases fit TRBD1. The CDR3 has 14 residues. V gave up 3 bases and J gave up 5 bases; unmatched junction bases: 6. CDR1 is DFQATT, CDR2 SNEGSKA, per germline (reference sequence). The CDR3 coding sequence is TGCAGTGCTAGCGACAGGGGGCTCAATTATGGCTACACCTTC. Amino acid sequence: CSASDRGLNYGYTF.

This clonotype appeared a few times. The V gene is TRBV12-3 or TRBV12-4, the J gene TRBJ2-3; D perhaps matches TRBD2 (6 bases). V was pared by 11 bases and J by 4 bases, with 16 bases between. The CDR3 contains 13 residues. CDR3 sequence (DNA): TGTGCCGTGGAGAAGTGGGGGGCAGATACGCAGTATTTT. This translates into CAVEKWGADTQYF.

This sequence joins TRBV20-1 and TRBJ1-1; D is undetermined. Trimming stripped 3 bases from V and 10 bases from J, with 12 bases between. Germline CDR1 and CDR2: DFQATT and SNEGSKA (reference sequence). The length of the CDR3 is 11 residues. The CDR3 coding sequence is TGCAGTGCTAGCTCAGTCTGGTTAGCTTTCTTT. It codes for CSASSVWLAFF.

This clonotype showed up many times. The V gene is TRBV20-1, the J gene TRBJ2-1; TRBD2 is a possible D gene (5 bases). The CDR3 has 13 residues. In germline, CDR1 is DFQATT, CDR2 SNEGSKA (reference sequence). V lost 3 bases, J lost 8 bases, and 14 bases lay in between. The DNA of the CDR3 is TGCAGTGCTAGTAGTCTAGAGGGCGATGAGCAGTTCTTC. This sequence encodes CSASSLEGDEQFF.

This clonotype has a handful of counts. The chain links TRBV21-1 to TRBJ2-1; the table calls TRBD2, which could not be checked here. TRBV21-1 counts as a pseudogene. This CDR3 comprises 16 residues. Here the CDR3 reads CASSKRTSGSYNEQFF. CDR3 DNA sequence: TGTGCCAGCAGCAAACGTACTAGCGGCTCCTACAATGAGCAGTTCTTC.

This clonotype was observed a handful of times. This chain connects TRBV7-6 to TRBJ2-1, with 14 bases identical to TRBD2. CDR1 and CDR2 from the germline V gene are SGHVS and FNYEAQ. This CDR3 is built from 20 residues. Losses at the gene ends were 4 bases for V and 2 bases for J; bases not matched to a gene: 13. This CDR3 reads CASSSPRTSGGPETYNEQFF. CDR3 in DNA: TGTGCCAGCAGCTCCCCTAGGACTAGCGGGGGGCCGGAGACCTACAATGAGCAGTTCTTC.

The rearrangement uses TRBV20-1 and TRBJ1-5, with unresolved D. Trimming cost V 7 bases and J 0 bases, with 10 bases left between them. The CDR3 spans 13 residues. From germline, CDR1 is DFQATT and CDR2 SNEGSKA (reference sequence). This CDR3 is CSVVGHSNQPQHF. CDR3 in DNA: TGCAGTGTTGTCGGGCATAGCAATCAGCCCCAGCATTTT.

The V call is TRBV25-1, the J call TRBJ2-2, with D maybe TRBD1 (6 bases). The germline V and J ends were trimmed by 4 bases and 7 bases, with 22 bases remaining between them. The length of the CDR3 is 17 residues. CDR1 is MGHDK and CDR2 is SYGVNS in the germline V gene. The DNA of the CDR3 is TGTGCCAGCAGTGGCCATCAAGTGGGACATCTATTCGGGGAGCTGTTTTTT. Translated, it gives CASSGHQVGHLFGELFF.

This clonotype was counted a few times. The chain joins TRBV20-1 to TRBJ2-1; D could derive from TRBD1 or TRBD2 (7 bases each). Germline-derived CDR1 and CDR2 are DFQATT and SNEGSKA (reference sequence). Trimming left V 1 base short and J 8 bases short, with 21 bases between. The CDR3 length is 16 residues. The DNA for the CDR3 is TGCAGTGCTAGAGGCAGGGGGGGCCGCGGAATGTATGAGCAGTTCTTC. Its translation is CSARGRGGRGMYEQFF.